This is a list of T cell receptor beta chains from one sample in a study of cytomegalovirus exposure and HLA in healthy donors. Assay: immunoSEQ multiplex PCR; the TCRdb copy retains only in-frame clones and omits some. This table has around 260,000 clones, about 80% appearing once. What was sequenced was PBMCs. The receptors derive from a girl under 10 years old in good health and CMV-seronegative. Both conserved end residues are part of each CDR3. The D gene is left open where the match is weak. Rows may omit the clone size; those that give it use once, few, many or a size class.

j_gene | v_gene | d_gene | abundance | CDR3aa | CDR3nt
TRBJ2-7 | TRBV7-9 | TRBD2 | NA | CASSPRGSGMANEQYF | TGTGCCAGCAGCCCCCGGGGGAGCGGGATGGCCAACGAGCAGTACTTC
TRBJ2-7 | TRBV28 | NA | once | CASTSSYEQYF | TGTGCCAGCACCAGCTCCTACGAGCAGTACTTC
TRBJ1-2 | TRBV30 | NA | NA | CAWSPIPGFSNYGYTF | TGTGCCTGGAGTCCGATTCCAGGGTTTTCAAACTATGGCTACACCTTC
TRBJ1-1 | TRBV5-6 | NA | few | CASSLGLGGFNTEAFF | TGTGCCAGCAGCTTGGGTCTCGGGGGATTCAACACTGAAGCTTTCTTT
TRBJ2-1 | TRBV6-5 | NA | NA | CASSYSRYNEQFF | TGTGCCAGCAGTTACTCGAGGTACAATGAGCAGTTCTTC
TRBJ1-2 | TRBV19 | TRBD1 | NA | CASSMTGGYGYTF | TGTGCCAGTAGTATGACAGGGGGCTATGGCTACACCTTC
TRBJ1-1 | TRBV2 | TRBD1 | once | CASSDRRDRGFGTEAFF | TGTGCCAGCAGCGACCGGAGGGACAGGGGGTTTGGGACTGAAGCTTTCTTT
TRBJ2-7 | TRBV5-1 | NA | NA | CASSLSLTSEQYF | TGCGCCAGCAGCTTGTCTCTTACTAGCGAGCAGTACTTC
TRBJ2-5 | TRBV11-3 | NA | NA | CASSLGGQETQYF | TGTGCCAGCAGCTTGGGAGGTCAAGAGACCCAGTACTTC
TRBJ1-1 | TRBV5-1 | TRBD1 | NA | CASSLEGTGGTGTEAFF | TGCGCCAGCAGCTTGGAAGGGACAGGGGGCACCGGCACTGAAGCTTTCTTT
TRBJ1-5 | TRBV6-5 | NA | once | CASRRQGIGNQPQHF | TGTGCCAGCAGGCGGCAGGGAATAGGGAATCAGCCCCAGCATTTT
TRBJ2-1 | TRBV6-6 | NA | NA | CASSYSAFGESLFF | TGTGCCAGCAGTTACTCGGCATTCGGGGAAAGTTTGTTCTTC
TRBJ1-3 | TRBV6-5 | NA | once | CASSLVGSGGNTIYF | TGTGCCAGCAGCCTCGTCGGGTCTGGTGGAAACACCATATATTTT
TRBJ2-5 | TRBV9 | TRBD2 | NA | CASSVASSGGAGEETQYF | TGTGCCAGCAGCGTAGCGAGTAGCGGGGGGGCCGGCGAAGAGACCCAGTACTTC
TRBJ1-5 | TRBV7-3 | TRBD1 | NA | CASSREEAFRGPQPQHF | TGTGCCAGCAGCCGCGAAGAGGCCTTCAGGGGGCCTCAGCCCCAGCATTTT
TRBJ1-4 | TRBV6-4 | TRBD1 | few | CASSDPGGLATGEKLFF | TGTGCCAGCAGTGACCCAGGGGGGCTTGCTACGGGTGAAAAACTGTTTTTT
TRBJ1-1 | TRBV27 | NA | NA | CASSLIGFGDYEAFF | TGTGCCAGCAGTTTAATTGGATTTGGAGATTATGAAGCTTTCTTT
TRBJ1-1 | TRBV6-1 | TRBD1 | NA | CASPGTGRDTEAFF | TGTGCCAGCCCCGGGACAGGGCGAGACACTGAAGCTTTCTTT
TRBJ2-1 | TRBV7-3 | TRBD1 | NA | CASSLSRGQGSSYNEQFF | TGTGCCAGCAGCTTATCCCGGGGACAGGGTAGCTCCTACAATGAGCAGTTCTTC
TRBJ1-2 | TRBV28 | NA | NA | CASYRPGNYGYTF | TGTGCCAGCTATAGACCGGGGAACTATGGCTACACCTTC
TRBJ1-2 | TRBV7-9 | NA | NA | CSSSWVIGGLGYTF | TGTTCCAGCAGCTGGGTCATCGGTGGACTTGGCTACACCTTC
TRBJ2-1 | TRBV4-1 | NA | NA | CASSQWGPEQFF | TGCGCCAGCAGCCAGTGGGGGCCTGAGCAGTTCTTC
TRBJ1-2 | TRBV5-6 | NA | NA | CASSLGRFYGYTF | TGTGCCAGCAGCTTGGGTCGGTTCTATGGCTACACCTTC
TRBJ2-5 | TRBV15 | TRBD2 | NA | CATSQRSSGNLGTQYF | TGTGCCACCAGCCAGAGAAGTAGCGGGAACCTTGGGACCCAGTACTTC
TRBJ1-1 | TRBV4-1 | NA | few | CASSPAGPLEAFF | TGCGCCAGCAGCCCGGCTGGGCCTCTTGAAGCTTTCTTT
TRBJ2-7 | TRBV6-6 | TRBD1 | NA | CASRSGTATYEQYF | TGTGCCAGCAGATCCGGGACAGCTACCTACGAGCAGTACTTC
TRBJ1-1 | TRBV29-1 | TRBD1 | NA | CSVEDYRGVGTEAFF | TGCAGCGTTGAAGATTACAGGGGGGTGGGCACTGAAGCTTTCTTT
TRBJ2-7 | TRBV27 | NA | NA | CASSLSTGSLTYEQYF | TGTGCCAGCAGTTTATCGACTGGGAGTCTAACCTACGAGCAGTACTTC
TRBJ2-2 | TRBV9 | TRBD2 | NA | CASSEGTSGANTGELFF | TGTGCCAGCAGCGAGGGGACTAGCGGGGCGAACACCGGGGAGCTGTTTTTT
TRBJ1-3 | TRBV10-3 | NA | few | CATRSGPGNTIYF | TGTGCCACAAGGAGCGGGCCTGGAAACACCATATATTTT
TRBJ2-7 | TRBV28 | NA | NA | CASSGWYEQYF | TGTGCCAGCAGTGGCTGGTACGAGCAGTACTTC
TRBJ2-2 | TRBV29-1 | TRBD2 | NA | CSVTTSGKNTGELFF | TGCAGCGTTACCACTAGCGGGAAGAACACCGGGGAGCTGTTTTTT
TRBJ2-1 | TRBV9 | TRBD2 | NA | CASLAGMEQFF | TGTGCCAGCCTAGCGGGAATGGAGCAGTTCTTC
TRBJ2-7 | TRBV9 | TRBD1 | once | CASSVGTGAYEQYF | TGTGCCAGCAGCGTAGGGACAGGGGCCTACGAGCAGTACTTC
TRBJ2-7 | TRBV20-1 | NA | once | CSGRVTYEQYF | TGCAGTGGGCGGGTTACCTACGAGCAGTACTTC
TRBJ2-7 | TRBV9 | TRBD2 | NA | CASSVGLAGGEQYF | TGTGCCAGCAGCGTCGGACTAGCGGGAGGCGAGCAGTACTTC
TRBJ2-7 | TRBV7-2 | TRBD1 | NA | CASSSNRDSWQYF | TGTGCCAGCAGCTCAAACCGGGACAGTTGGCAGTACTTC
TRBJ2-3 | TRBV14 | TRBD2 | NA | CASSPRTSSTDTQYF | TGTGCCAGCAGCCCCCGGACTAGTAGCACAGATACGCAGTATTTT
TRBJ1-2 | TRBV6-5 | TRBD1 | NA | CASSGRQGPYGYTF | TGTGCCAGCAGTGGGAGACAGGGCCCCTATGGCTACACCTTC